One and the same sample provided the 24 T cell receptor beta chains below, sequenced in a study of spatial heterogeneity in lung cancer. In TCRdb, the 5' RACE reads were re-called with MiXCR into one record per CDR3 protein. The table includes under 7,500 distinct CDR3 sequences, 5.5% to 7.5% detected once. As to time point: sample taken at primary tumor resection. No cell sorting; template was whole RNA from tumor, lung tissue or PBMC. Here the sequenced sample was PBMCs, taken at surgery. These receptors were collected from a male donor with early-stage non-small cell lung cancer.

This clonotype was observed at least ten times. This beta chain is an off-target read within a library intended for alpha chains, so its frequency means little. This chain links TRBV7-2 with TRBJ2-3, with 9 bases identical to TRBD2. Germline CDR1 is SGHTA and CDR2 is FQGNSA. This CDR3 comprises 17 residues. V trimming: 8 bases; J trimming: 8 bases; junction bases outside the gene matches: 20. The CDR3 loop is CASPKAASGVLTGTQYF. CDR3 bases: TGTGCCAGCCCCAAAGCGGCTAGCGGGGTACTTACGGGTACGCAGTATTTT.

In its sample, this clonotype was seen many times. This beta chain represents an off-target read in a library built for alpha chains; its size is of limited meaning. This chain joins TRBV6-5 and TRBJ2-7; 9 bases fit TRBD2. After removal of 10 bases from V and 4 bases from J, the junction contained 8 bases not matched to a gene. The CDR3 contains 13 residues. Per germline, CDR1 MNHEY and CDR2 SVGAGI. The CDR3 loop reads CATLSGSIYEQYF. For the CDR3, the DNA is TGTGCCACTCTTAGCGGGAGTATATACGAGCAGTACTTC.

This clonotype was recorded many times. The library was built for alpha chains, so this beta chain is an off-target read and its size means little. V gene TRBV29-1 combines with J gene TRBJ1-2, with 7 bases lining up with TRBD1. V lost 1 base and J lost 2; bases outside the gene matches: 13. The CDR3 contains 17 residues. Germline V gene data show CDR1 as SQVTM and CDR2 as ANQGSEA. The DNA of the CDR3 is TGCAGCGTTGAAGCCCTACATTCAGGGGGGGACAACTATGGCTACACCTTC. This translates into CSVEALHSGGDNYGYTF.

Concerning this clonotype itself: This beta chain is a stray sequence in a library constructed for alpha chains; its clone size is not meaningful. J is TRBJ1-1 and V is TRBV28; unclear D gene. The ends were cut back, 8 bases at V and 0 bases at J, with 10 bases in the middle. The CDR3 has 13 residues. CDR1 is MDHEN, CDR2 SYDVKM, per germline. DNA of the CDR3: TGTGCCAGCGGATCGGGATTGAACACTGAAGCTTTCTTT. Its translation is CASGSGLNTEAFF.

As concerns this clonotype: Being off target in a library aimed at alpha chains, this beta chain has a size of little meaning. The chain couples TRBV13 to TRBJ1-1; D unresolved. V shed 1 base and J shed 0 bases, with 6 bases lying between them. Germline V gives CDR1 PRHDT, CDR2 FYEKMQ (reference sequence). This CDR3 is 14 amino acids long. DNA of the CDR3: TGTGCCAGCAGCTTAGTCGATCTGAACACTGAAGCTTTCTTT. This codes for CASSLVDLNTEAFF.

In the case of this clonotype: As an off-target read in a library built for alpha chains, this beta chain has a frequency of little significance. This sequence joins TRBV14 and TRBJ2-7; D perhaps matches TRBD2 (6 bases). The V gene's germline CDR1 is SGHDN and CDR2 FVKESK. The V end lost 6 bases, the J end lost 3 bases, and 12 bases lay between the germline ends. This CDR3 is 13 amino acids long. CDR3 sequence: CASRGRDFYEQYF. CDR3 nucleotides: TGTGCCAGCAGGGGCCGGGACTTCTACGAGCAGTACTTC.

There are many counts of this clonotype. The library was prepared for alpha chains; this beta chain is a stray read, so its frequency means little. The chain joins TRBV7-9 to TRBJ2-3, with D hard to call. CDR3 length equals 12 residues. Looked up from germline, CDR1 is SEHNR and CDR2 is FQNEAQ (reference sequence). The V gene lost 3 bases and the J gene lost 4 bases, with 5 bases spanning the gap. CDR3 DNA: TGTGCCAGCAGCTTTGCCTCAGATACGCAGTATTTT. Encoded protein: CASSFASDTQYF. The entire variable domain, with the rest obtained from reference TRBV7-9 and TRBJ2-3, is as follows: DTGVSQNPRHKITKRGQNVTFRCDPISEHNRLYWYRQTLGQGPEFLTYFQNEAQLEKSRLLSDRFSAERPKGSFSTLEIQRTEQGDSAMYLCASSFASDTQYFGPGTRLTVL.

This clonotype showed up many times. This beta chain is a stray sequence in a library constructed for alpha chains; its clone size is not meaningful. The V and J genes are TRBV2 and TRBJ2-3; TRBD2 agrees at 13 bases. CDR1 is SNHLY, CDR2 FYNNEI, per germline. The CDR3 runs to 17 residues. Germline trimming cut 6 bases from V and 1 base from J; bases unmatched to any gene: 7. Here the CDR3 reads CASRRWTSGSGTDTQYF. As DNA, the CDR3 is TGTGCCAGCAGACGGTGGACTAGCGGGAGTGGCACAGATACGCAGTATTTT.

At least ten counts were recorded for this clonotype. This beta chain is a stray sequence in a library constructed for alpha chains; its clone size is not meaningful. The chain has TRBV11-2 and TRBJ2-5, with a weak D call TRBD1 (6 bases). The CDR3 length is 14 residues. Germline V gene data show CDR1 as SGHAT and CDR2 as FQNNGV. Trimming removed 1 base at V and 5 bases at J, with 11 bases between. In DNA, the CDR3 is TGTGCCAGCAGCTTAGGGGGGCTTTCGGAGACCCAGTACTTC. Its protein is CASSLGGLSETQYF.

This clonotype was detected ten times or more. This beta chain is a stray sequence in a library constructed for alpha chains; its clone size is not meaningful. In nucleotides, the CDR3 is TGTGCCAGCAGTCTCCCCTGGGCATTGAACACTGAAGCTTTCTTT. Amino acids: CASSLPWALNTEAFF. V gene TRBV28 combines with J gene TRBJ1-1; D gene uncertain. The CDR3 is 15 residues long. V was shortened by 5 bases and J by 0 bases, with 13 bases between the two germline ends. CDR1 and CDR2 (germline): MDHEN, SYDVKM.

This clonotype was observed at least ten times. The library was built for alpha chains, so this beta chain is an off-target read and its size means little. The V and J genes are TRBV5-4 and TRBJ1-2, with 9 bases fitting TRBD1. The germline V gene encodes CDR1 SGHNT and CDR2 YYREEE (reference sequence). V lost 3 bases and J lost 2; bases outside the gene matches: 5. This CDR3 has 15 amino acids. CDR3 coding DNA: TGTGCCAGCAGCTCCCGCGGACAGGGGAACTATGGCTACACCTTC. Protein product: CASSSRGQGNYGYTF. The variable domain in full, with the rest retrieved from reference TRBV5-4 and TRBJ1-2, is ETGVTQSPTHLIKTRGQQVTLRCSSQSGHNTVSWYQQALGQGPQFIFQYYREEENGRGNFPPRFSGLQFPNYSSELNVNALELDDSALYLCASSSRGQGNYGYTFGSGTRLTVV.

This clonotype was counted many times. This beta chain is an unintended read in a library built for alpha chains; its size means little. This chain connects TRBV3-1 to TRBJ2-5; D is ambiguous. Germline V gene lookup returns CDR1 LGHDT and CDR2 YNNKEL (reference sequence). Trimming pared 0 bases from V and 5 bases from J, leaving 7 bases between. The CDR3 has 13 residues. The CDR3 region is CASSQDLVETQYF. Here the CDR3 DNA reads TGTGCCAGCAGCCAAGATCTCGTTGAGACCCAGTACTTC.

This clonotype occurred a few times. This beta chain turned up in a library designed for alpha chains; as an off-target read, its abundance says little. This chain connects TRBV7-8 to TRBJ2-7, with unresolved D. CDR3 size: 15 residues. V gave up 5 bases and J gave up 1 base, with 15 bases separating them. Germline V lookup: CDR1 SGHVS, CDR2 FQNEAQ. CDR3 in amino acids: CASSHHRIVSYEQYF. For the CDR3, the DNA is TGTGCCAGCAGCCATCATAGAATAGTTTCCTACGAGCAGTACTTC. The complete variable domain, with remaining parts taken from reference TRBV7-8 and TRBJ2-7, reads GAGVSQSPRYKVAKRGQDVALRCDPISGHVSLFWYQQALGQGPEFLTYFQNEAQLDKSGLPSDRFFAERPEGSVSTLKIQRTQQEDSAVYLCASSHHRIVSYEQYFGPGTRLTVT.

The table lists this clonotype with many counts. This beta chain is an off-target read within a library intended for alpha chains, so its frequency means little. The CDR3 region is CASSYGAGAGTQYF. CDR3 sequence (DNA): TGTGCCAGCAGTTACGGGGCGGGGGCAGGGACCCAGTACTTC. This rearrangement joins TRBV6-2 or TRBV6-3 to TRBJ2-5; D is possibly TRBD2 (7 bases). Per the germline V gene, CDR1 is MNHEY and CDR2 is SVGEGT. The CDR3 totals 14 residues. V was pared by 2 bases and J by 7 bases, with 14 bases between.

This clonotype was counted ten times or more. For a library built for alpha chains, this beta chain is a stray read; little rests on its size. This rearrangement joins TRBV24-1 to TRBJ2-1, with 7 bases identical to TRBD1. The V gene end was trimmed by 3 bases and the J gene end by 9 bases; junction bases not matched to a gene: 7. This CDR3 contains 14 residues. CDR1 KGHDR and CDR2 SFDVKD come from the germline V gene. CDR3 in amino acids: CATSDPDRSGEQFF. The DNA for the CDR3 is TGTGCCACCAGTGATCCGGACAGGAGTGGTGAGCAGTTCTTC.

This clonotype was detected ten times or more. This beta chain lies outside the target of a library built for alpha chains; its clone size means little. CDR3 DNA: TGCGCCAGCAGCTTGGGTACAGGGAAACCATCAGCCGACGGGGAGCTGTTTTTT. This codes for CASSLGTGKPSADGELFF. This chain uses TRBV5-1 with TRBJ2-2; the D gene is possibly TRBD1 (6 bases). In germline, CDR1 is SGHRS, CDR2 YFSETQ. Trimming removed 0 bases from V and 7 bases from J, with 22 bases in between. This CDR3 has 18 amino acids.

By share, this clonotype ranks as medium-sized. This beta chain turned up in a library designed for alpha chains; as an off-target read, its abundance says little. Here the CDR3 reads CASSHTLTEAFF. CDR3 DNA sequence: TGTGCCAGCAGCCACACCCTCACTGAAGCTTTCTTT. The chain employs TRBV5-5 and TRBJ1-1, with no clear D. The CDR3 totals 12 residues. Germline lookup yields CDR1 SGHKS and CDR2 YYEKEE (reference sequence). Trimming took 4 bases from V and 4 from J, leaving 8 bases between them.

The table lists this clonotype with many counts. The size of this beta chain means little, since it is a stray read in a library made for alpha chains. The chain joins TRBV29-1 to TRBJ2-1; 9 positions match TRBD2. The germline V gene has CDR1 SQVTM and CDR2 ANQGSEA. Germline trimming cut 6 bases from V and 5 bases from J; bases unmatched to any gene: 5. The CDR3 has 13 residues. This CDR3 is CSVDSGSHNEQFF. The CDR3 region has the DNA TGCAGCGTAGATAGCGGGAGTCACAATGAGCAGTTCTTC.

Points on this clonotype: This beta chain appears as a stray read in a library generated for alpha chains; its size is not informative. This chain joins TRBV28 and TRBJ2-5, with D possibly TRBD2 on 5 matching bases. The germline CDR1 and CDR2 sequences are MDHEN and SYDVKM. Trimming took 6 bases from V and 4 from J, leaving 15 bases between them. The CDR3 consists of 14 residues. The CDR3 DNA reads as TGTGCCAGCAGCTTGCCGGGAAGTGGAGAGACCCAGTACTTC. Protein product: CASSLPGSGETQYF.

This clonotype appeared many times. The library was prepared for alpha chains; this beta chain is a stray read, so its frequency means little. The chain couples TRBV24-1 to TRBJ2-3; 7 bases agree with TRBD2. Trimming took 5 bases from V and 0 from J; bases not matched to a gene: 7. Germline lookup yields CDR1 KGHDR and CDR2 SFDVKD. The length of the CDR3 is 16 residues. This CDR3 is CATSAGGYASTDTQYF. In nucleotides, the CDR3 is TGTGCCACCAGTGCGGGGGGTTATGCTAGCACAGATACGCAGTATTTT.

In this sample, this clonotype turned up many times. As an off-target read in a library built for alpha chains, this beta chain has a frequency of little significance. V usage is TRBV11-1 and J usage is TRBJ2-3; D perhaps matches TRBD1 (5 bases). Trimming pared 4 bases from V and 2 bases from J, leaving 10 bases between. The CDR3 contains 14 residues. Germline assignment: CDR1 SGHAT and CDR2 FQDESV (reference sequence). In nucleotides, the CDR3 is TGTGCCAGCAGCTCCGTAGGGGACACAGATACGCAGTATTTT. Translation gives CASSSVGDTDTQYF.

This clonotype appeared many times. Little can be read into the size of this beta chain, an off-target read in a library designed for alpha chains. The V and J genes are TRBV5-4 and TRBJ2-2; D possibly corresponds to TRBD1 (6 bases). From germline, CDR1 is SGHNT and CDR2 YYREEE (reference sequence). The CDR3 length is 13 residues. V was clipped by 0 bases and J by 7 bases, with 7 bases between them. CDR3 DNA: TGTGCCAGCAGCTTGGACAGGGTCGGGGAGCTGTTTTTT. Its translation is CASSLDRVGELFF.

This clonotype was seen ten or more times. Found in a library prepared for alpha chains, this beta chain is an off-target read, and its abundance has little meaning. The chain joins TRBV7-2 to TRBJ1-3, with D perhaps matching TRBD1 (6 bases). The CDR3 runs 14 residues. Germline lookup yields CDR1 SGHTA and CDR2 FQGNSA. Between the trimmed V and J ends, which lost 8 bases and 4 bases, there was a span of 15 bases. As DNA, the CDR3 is TGTGCCAGCGGTTTAGGACAGACAGGAAACACCATATATTTT. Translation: CASGLGQTGNTIYF.

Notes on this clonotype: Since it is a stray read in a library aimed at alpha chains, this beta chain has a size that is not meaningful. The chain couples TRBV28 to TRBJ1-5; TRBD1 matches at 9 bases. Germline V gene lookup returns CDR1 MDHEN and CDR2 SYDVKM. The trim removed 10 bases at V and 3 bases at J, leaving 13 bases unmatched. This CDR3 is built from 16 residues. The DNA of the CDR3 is TGTGCCACCGGCGGGACAGGGACTATCGACAATCAGCCCCAGCATTTT. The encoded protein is CATGGTGTIDNQPQHF. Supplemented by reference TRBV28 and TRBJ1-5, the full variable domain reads DVKVTQSSRYLVKRTGEKVFLECVQDMDHENMFWYRQDPGLGLRLIYFSYDVKMKEKGDIPEGYSVSREKKERFSLILESASTNQTSMYLCATGGTGTIDNQPQHFGDGTRLSIL.